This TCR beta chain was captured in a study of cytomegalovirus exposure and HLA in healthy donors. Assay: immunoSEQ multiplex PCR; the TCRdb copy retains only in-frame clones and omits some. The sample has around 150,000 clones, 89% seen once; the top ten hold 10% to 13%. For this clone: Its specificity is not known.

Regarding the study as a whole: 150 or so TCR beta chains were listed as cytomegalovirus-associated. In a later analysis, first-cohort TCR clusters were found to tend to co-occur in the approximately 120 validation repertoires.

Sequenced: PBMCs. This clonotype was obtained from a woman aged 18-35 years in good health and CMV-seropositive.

The CDR3 sequence is CASNQHGRPYNEQFF. The DNA of the CDR3 is TGTGCCAGCAACCAGCACGGGAGACCCTACAATGAGCAGTTCTTC. V usage is TRBV5-6 and J usage is TRBJ2-1; D perhaps matches TRBD2 (6 bases). V lost 6 bases, J lost 2 bases, and 15 bases lay in between. The CDR3 contains 15 residues. Looked up from germline, CDR1 is SGHDT and CDR2 is YYEEEE.